The clone carrying this T cell receptor beta chain was detected once. Its antigen is currently unknown. The PCR made use of 60 Vbeta and 13 Jbeta primers. Here immunoSEQ multiplex PCR was the method, and the copy in TCRdb shows in-frame clones only, minus some. The sample holds under 45,000 clones, 50% to 75% seen once. The germline V and J ends were trimmed by 4 bases and 5 bases, with 8 bases remaining between them. The germline CDR1 and CDR2 sequences are ENHRY and SYGVKD. The CDR3 sequence is 13 residues long. The entry originates in a study of cytomegalovirus exposure and HLA in healthy donors. General observations from the study: Sequencing depth across donors, presence/absence analyses assumed, was roughly uniform. A later analysis, which compared TCR beta chains of equal frequency, found the HLA-associated ones more clonally expanded. Available immune exposure information covered CMV serostatus only. A later examination showed that TCR association rates differed by HLA locus, with DRB1 most and HLA-C fewest.

This clonotype originated in a human donor in good health. Source material: PBMCs. The rearrangement links TRBV10-3 to TRBJ2-2; D may be TRBD2 (6 bases). The CDR3 here is CAISGGGTGELFF. In DNA, the CDR3 is TGTGCCATCAGTGGTGGAGGGACCGGGGAGCTGTTTTTT.